Below, 12 T cell receptor beta chains from the same sample are listed, as sequenced in a study of blood T cell repertoires in COVID-19. Assay used: immunoSEQ multiplex PCR; TCRdb lists only in-frame clones, some missing. The data hold some 250,000 clones, with 80% to 90% observed a single time. The sequencing sample was made of PBMCs or T cells enriched from blood (not recorded which). Receptor source: a woman between 50 and 59 years old who had recovered from COVID-19.

The chain links TRBV28 to TRBJ1-1; 7 bases are a match to TRBD1. From germline, CDR1 is MDHEN and CDR2 SYDVKM. The CDR3 consists of 14 residues. Losses at the gene ends were 7 bases for V and 2 bases for J; bases not matched to a gene: 7. CDR3 in amino acids: CASTYRQGNTEAFF. The CDR3 region has the DNA TGTGCCAGCACCTACCGACAGGGAAACACTGAAGCTTTCTTT. Filled out from reference TRBV28 and TRBJ1-1, the complete variable domain reads DVKVTQSSRYLVKRTGEKVFLECVQDMDHENMFWYRQDPGLGLRLIYFSYDVKMKEKGDIPEGYSVSREKKERFSLILESASTNQTSMYLCASTYRQGNTEAFFGQGTRLTVV.

Only one count was recorded for this clone. The chain carries TRBV6-5 and TRBJ1-1, with D possibly matching TRBD1 (6 bases). CDR3 length: 13 residues. CDR1 is MNHEY and CDR2 is SVGAGI in the germline V gene. V was cut by 8 bases and J by 5 bases, with 15 bases left in between. CDR3 loop: CASQTGRVTEAFF. Written as DNA, the CDR3 is TGTGCCAGCCAGACAGGAAGGGTTACTGAAGCTTTCTTT.

V usage is TRBV30 and J usage is TRBJ1-2, with D hard to call. CDR3 length equals 13 residues. Trimming cost V 0 bases and J 8 bases, with 13 bases left between them. Germline V gene sequence: CDR1 GTSNPN, CDR2 SVGIG (reference sequence). Here the CDR3 DNA reads TGTGCCTGGAGTGTAAGACAAGGCGTAGGCTACACCTTC. Translation: CAWSVRQGVGYTF.

This chain links TRBV5-8 with TRBJ2-7, with 7 bases that match TRBD1. V shed 7 bases, J shed 6 bases, and the junction held 7 bases outside the gene matches. Germline loops: CDR1 SGHTS, CDR2 YDEGEE. The CDR3 spans 12 residues. CDR3 bases: TGTGCCAGCGACACAGGGGAGCGCGAGCAGTACTTC. Residues: CASDTGEREQYF.

The chain couples TRBV7-6 to TRBJ1-1, with D perhaps matching TRBD1 (6 bases). The CDR3 has 17 amino acids. The V gene's germline CDR1 is SGHVS and CDR2 FNYEAQ. Deletions cut 5 bases from V and 5 bases from J, with 24 bases between. CDR3 in amino acids: CASSRTGGASRGTEAFF. CDR3 sequence (DNA): TGTGCCAGCAGCCGAACGGGGGGCGCATCACGAGGGACTGAAGCTTTCTTT. Combining the CDR3 with reference TRBV7-6 and TRBJ1-1 gives the whole variable domain GAGVSQSPRYKVTKRGQDVALRCDPISGHVSLYWYRQALGQGPEFLTYFNYEAQQDKSGLPNDRFSAERPEGSISTLTIQRTEQRDSAMYRCASSRTGGASRGTEAFFGQGTRLTVV.

This chain joins TRBV15 and TRBJ2-3; D not certain. Trimming pared 3 bases from V and 6 bases from J, leaving 7 bases between. The CDR3 has 12 residues. CDR1 LNHNV and CDR2 YYDKDF come from the germline V gene (reference sequence). Here the CDR3 DNA reads TGTGCCACCAGCAGGAGTACCGATACGCAGTATTTT. Its translation: CATSRSTDTQYF. Based on the CDR3 plus reference TRBV15 and TRBJ2-3, the full variable domain is DAMVIQNPRYQVTQFGKPVTLSCSQTLNHNVMYWYQQKSSQAPKLLFHYYDKDFNNEADTPDNFQSRRPNTSFCFLDIRSPGLGDTAMYLCATSRSTDTQYFGPGTRLTVL.

This rearrangement joins TRBV28 to TRBJ2-7; 9 bases are a match to TRBD1. This CDR3 has 12 residues. Germline CDR1 MDHEN, CDR2 SYDVKM. J was trimmed by 6 bases and V by 6 bases; bases with no gene match: 3. As DNA, the CDR3 is TGTGCCAGCAGGGACAGGGGACCCGAGCAGTACTTC. This encodes CASRDRGPEQYF.

The chain recombines TRBV6-1 with TRBJ1-2, with D unclear. The length of the CDR3 is 13 residues. CDR1 and CDR2 (germline): MNHNS, SASEGT. V was cut by 1 base and J by 5 bases, with 8 bases left in between. CDR3 amino acids: CASSEGAAYGYTF. CDR3 DNA: TGTGCCAGCAGTGAAGGGGCCGCTTATGGCTACACCTTC.

This chain joins TRBV19 and TRBJ2-1; 9 nucleotides match TRBD2. CDR3 length: 15 amino acids. Germline V gene lookup returns CDR1 LNHDA and CDR2 SQIVND (reference sequence). V was clipped by 3 bases and J by 4 bases; unmatched bases: 4. The CDR3 here is CASSIVSGRYNEQFF. In DNA form, the CDR3 reads TGTGCCAGTAGTATCGTTAGCGGGAGATACAATGAGCAGTTCTTC.

The J gene is TRBJ2-3, the V gene TRBV30, with 14 bases identical to TRBD2. Trimming removed 2 bases from V and 4 bases from J; junction bases left unmatched: 5. Germline lookup yields CDR1 GTSNPN and CDR2 SVGIG (reference sequence). The CDR3 runs to 16 residues. The CDR3 loop is CAWSPGLAGGPDTQYF. The CDR3 DNA reads TGTGCCTGGAGTCCCGGACTAGCGGGAGGCCCAGATACGCAGTATTTT.

The chain has TRBV7-9 and TRBJ2-7, with TRBD1 matching over 8 bases. After removal of 5 bases from V and 1 base from J, the junction contained 4 bases not matched to a gene. CDR3 size: 14 residues. In germline, CDR1 is SEHNR, CDR2 FQNEAQ (reference sequence). This CDR3 reads CASSKQGESYEQYF. In DNA form, the CDR3 reads TGTGCCAGCAGCAAACAGGGGGAGTCCTACGAGCAGTACTTC.

The CDR3 nucleotides are TGTGCCAGCAGCCAAAGGGTTACAGGGAGCGAAGCTTTCTTT. Translated: CASSQRVTGSEAFF. The gene calls are TRBV3-1 (or the pseudogene TRBV3-2) and TRBJ1-1; weak D call: TRBD1 (6 bases). CDR1 and CDR2 from the germline V gene are LGHDT and YNNKEL (reference sequence). The CDR3 is made up of 14 amino acids. V lost 2 bases, J lost 8 bases, and 15 bases lay in between.